This TCR beta chain emerged from a study of blood T cell repertoires in COVID-19. Study summary: COVID-19 samples, acute and convalescent, were from the United States, Italy and Spain. Sources were T cells, B-cell-depleted T cells, or PBMCs; the material itself was cDNA or gDNA.

As handled by the study authors: From reference gene primer amplification, estimates of nucleated cell counts were derived. Profiled with immunoSEQ multiplex PCR; TCRdb holds only in-frame clones, not every one. V and J calls and clone size are as listed in that table; D and trimming were resolved from the DNA. Of 250,000 to 300,000 clones listed, approximately 88% are singletons. The CDR3 extends over 18 amino acids. CDR1 and CDR2 from the germline V gene are DFQATT and SNEGSKA (reference sequence). V dropped 3 bases and J dropped 0 bases, with 24 bases sitting between them. The sequenced sample was peripheral blood. This TCR was recovered from a woman aged 25 to 39 who had recovered from COVID-19. The chain recombines TRBV20-1 with TRBJ2-7; TRBD2 is a possible D gene (6 bases). CDR3 protein: CSASRPWGELQSSYEQYF. The CDR3 DNA is TGCAGTGCTAGTAGGCCCTGGGGGGAGCTCCAAAGCTCCTACGAGCAGTACTTC.